The T cell receptor (beta chain) described here comes from a study of spatial heterogeneity in lung cancer. Time point: sample taken at primary tumor resection. Trimming at V came to 4 bases and at J to 2 bases, leaving 8 bases not matched to a gene. Looked up from germline, CDR1 is KGHDR and CDR2 is SFDVKD. There are 17 residues in the CDR3. Using its own MiXCR run on the 5' RACE reads, TCRdb lists one record per CDR3 protein. The sample includes fewer than 5,500 distinct CDR3 sequences, 3.5% to 4.5% seen only once; the top ten take around 12%. The chain has TRBV24-1 and TRBJ2-3; 10 positions agree with TRBD1. The sequence was collected from a male donor with early-stage non-small cell lung cancer. The source was normal lung tissue next to the tumor, collected at surgery. CDR3 amino acids: CATSETGQGRSTDTQYF. The CDR3 DNA follows: TGTGCCACCAGTGAAACGGGACAGGGGCGTTCCACAGATACGCAGTATTTT.